These 21 T cell receptor beta chains came from one sample sequenced in a study of identical twins. MiXCR was run by TCRdb on the 5' RACE reads, yielding one entry per CDR3 protein. Of some 560,000 distinct CDR3 sequences listed, 9.6% are singletons. This same sample was also taken into another study, of yellow fever vaccine responses in identical twins.

What was sequenced was PBMCs. All receptors come from a woman younger than 35 in good health.

This clonotype was observed many times. The chain uses TRBV4-1 and TRBJ2-1; 9 positions match TRBD1. V lost 0 bases, J lost 4 bases, and 4 bases stayed unmatched. The CDR3 spans 16 residues. Germline V CDR1 and CDR2: MGHRA, YSYEKL. CDR3 sequence: CASSQEGQGWYNEQFF. In DNA form, the CDR3 reads TGCGCCAGCAGCCAAGAAGGACAGGGGTGGTACAATGAGCAGTTCTTC.

The chain links TRBV15 to TRBJ2-7; 7 positions match TRBD2. J lost 3 bases, V lost 5 bases, and 7 bases had no gene match. The CDR3 loop spans 14 amino acids. Looked up from germline, CDR1 is LNHNV and CDR2 is YYDKDF (reference sequence). The CDR3 loop reads CATSSSREGYEQYF. In nucleotides, the CDR3 is TGTGCCACCAGCTCATCCAGGGAGGGCTACGAGCAGTACTTC.

This clonotype was recorded a few times. The chain's CDR3 is CASTPLIGTPPSSYNSPLHF. Here the CDR3 DNA reads TGTGCCAGCACCCCCCTTATCGGGACACCTCCGAGCTCCTATAATTCACCCCTCCACTTT. This chain connects TRBV12-3 or TRBV12-4 to TRBJ1-6, with a tentative D call TRBD1 (6 bases). This CDR3 has 20 amino acids. V was clipped by 7 bases and J by 0 bases, with 25 bases between them.

The rearrangement uses TRBV6-1 and TRBJ1-5; D gene uncertain. In germline, CDR1 is MNHNS, CDR2 SASEGT. There are 16 residues in the CDR3. Trimming took off 2 bases at V and 5 bases at J, with 16 bases between the two ends. In DNA form, the CDR3 reads TGTGCCAGCAGTGAACTTCCGGGGAACGGGTATCAGCCCCAGCATTTT. Protein product: CASSELPGNGYQPQHF.

This clonotype was seen a handful of times. This chain connects TRBV12-3 or TRBV12-4 to TRBJ1-1; a weak D match, TRBD1 (6 bases). The CDR3 consists of 14 residues. Trimming removed 5 bases from V and 0 bases from J, with 10 bases in between. CDR3 amino acids: CASSEWTVNTEAFF. The CDR3 bases are TGTGCCAGCAGTGAGTGGACAGTGAACACTGAAGCTTTCTTT.

This clonotype was counted many times. V is TRBV15 and J is TRBJ2-5; TRBD1 is a possible D gene (6 bases). Germline V gene sequence: CDR1 LNHNV, CDR2 YYDKDF (reference sequence). The CDR3 covers 17 residues. The V end was cut by 5 bases, the J end by 3 bases, with 22 bases between. CDR3 sequence (DNA): TGTGCCACCAGCGGGAAACGGGTTCAGGGGACCGAAGAGACCCAGTACTTC. Translated: CATSGKRVQGTEETQYF.

This clonotype has only a few counts. The chain is built from TRBV24-1 and TRBJ1-4; unclear D gene. V lost 10 bases, J lost 8 bases, and 13 bases lay in between. Germline V lookup: CDR1 KGHDR, CDR2 SFDVKD. The CDR3 runs to 12 residues. The CDR3 coding sequence is TGTGCCACTGAAGGCACTGAGGAAAAACTGTTTTTT. This sequence encodes CATEGTEEKLFF.

This clonotype was observed many times. The CDR3 loop reads CATSDGGRHEQYF. CDR3 sequence (DNA): TGTGCCACCAGTGATGGGGGGCGGCACGAGCAGTACTTC. The chain carries TRBV24-1 and TRBJ2-7, with D tentatively TRBD1 or TRBD2 (6 bases each). Germline assignment: CDR1 KGHDR and CDR2 SFDVKD. Between the trimmed V and J ends, which lost 3 bases and 5 bases, there was a span of 10 bases. There are 13 residues in the CDR3.

This clonotype was recorded many times. This sequence joins TRBV29-1 and TRBJ1-6, with D uncertain. The length of the CDR3 is 14 residues. V lost 3 bases and J 8 bases, leaving 14 bases between the germline ends. Germline CDR1 SQVTM, CDR2 ANQGSEA. In DNA, the CDR3 is TGCAGCGTTGAGCTCAGACGGAGGGATTCACCCCTCCACTTT. Translating it yields CSVELRRRDSPLHF.

This clonotype was picked up a small number of times. J is TRBJ2-7 and V is TRBV29-1; TRBD1 matches at 9 bases. V lost 0 bases to trimming and J lost 3 bases; unmatched junction nucleotides: 6. Germline values: CDR1 SQVTM, CDR2 ANQGSEA. CDR3 length equals 15 residues. This CDR3 is CSVEDPRQGDYEQYF. The CDR3 nucleotides read TGCAGCGTTGAAGATCCTCGACAGGGGGACTACGAGCAGTACTTC.

This clonotype was detected many times. The chain is built from TRBV27 and TRBJ2-3; D not resolved. Trimming left V 1 base short and J 4 bases short, with 9 bases between. Looked up from germline, CDR1 is MNHEY and CDR2 is SMNVEV (reference sequence). CDR3 length: 14 amino acids. CDR3 loop: CASSLYPSPDTQYF. DNA for the CDR3: TGTGCCAGCAGTTTATATCCCAGCCCAGATACGCAGTATTTT.

The chain is built from TRBV20-1 and TRBJ2-3; 13 bases are a match to TRBD2. CDR1 DFQATT and CDR2 SNEGSKA come from the germline V gene (reference sequence). Trimming removed 6 bases from V and 1 base from J; junction bases left unmatched: 4. The CDR3 totals 15 residues. In DNA form, the CDR3 reads TGCAGTGCCCCACTAGCGGGAGGGGGCACAGATACGCAGTATTTT. Protein: CSAPLAGGGTDTQYF.

At least ten counts were recorded for this clonotype. V is TRBV29-1 and J is TRBJ2-3; 9 bases line up with TRBD2. V lost 5 bases to trimming and J lost 4 bases; unmatched junction nucleotides: 13. Germline V gene sequence: CDR1 SQVTM, CDR2 ANQGSEA. This CDR3 comprises 16 residues. CDR3 bases: TGCAGCGTTCCCCCCGTTAGCGGGAGTTGGTCAGATACGCAGTATTTT. This gives the protein CSVPPVSGSWSDTQYF.

The V gene is TRBV29-1, the J gene TRBJ2-7, with 9 positions matching TRBD1. The CDR3 runs 15 residues. Trimming took 4 bases from V and 3 from J; bases not matched to a gene: 10. Per the germline V gene, CDR1 is SQVTM and CDR2 is ANQGSEA. The CDR3 DNA reads TGCAGCGTTGGAGGTCCCGGGACAGGGAGCTACGAGCAGTACTTC. As protein: CSVGGPGTGSYEQYF.

This clonotype was observed a few times. The chain links TRBV20-1 to TRBJ2-5; TRBD2 is a possible D gene (6 bases). V lost 6 bases and J 9 bases, leaving 20 bases between the germline ends. Germline loops: CDR1 DFQATT, CDR2 SNEGSKA (reference sequence). The CDR3 consists of 13 residues. CDR3 coding DNA: TGCAGTGCCGCGGCGGGGCAGCCCCGGGCCCAGTACTTC. Amino acid sequence: CSAAAGQPRAQYF.

This clonotype appeared a few times. The J gene is TRBJ2-7, the V gene TRBV4-3; the D is unclear. The CDR3 totals 15 residues. Trimming shortened V by 1 base and J by 2 bases, and 12 bases separated the two germline ends. Germline V lookup: CDR1 LGHNA, CDR2 YSLEER. In DNA form, the CDR3 reads TGCGCCAGCAGCCAAGGCCGGCTAGAGCCCTACGAGCAGTACTTC. It codes for CASSQGRLEPYEQYF.

This chain connects TRBV7-8 to TRBJ2-7, with D possibly called TRBD1 or TRBD2 (5 bases each). Germline V gene sequence: CDR1 SGHVS, CDR2 FQNEAQ. V dropped 1 base and J dropped 5 bases, with 9 bases sitting between them. This CDR3 comprises 13 residues. The CDR3 sequence: CASSLEGTHEQYF. As DNA, the CDR3 is TGTGCCAGCAGCTTAGAGGGGACCCACGAGCAGTACTTC.

DNA of the CDR3: TGTGCCAGCAGCCAGTTGGGGACCCTGCTGGGCGATGAGCAGTTCTTC. It is translated as CASSQLGTLLGDEQFF. This chain connects TRBV3-1 to TRBJ2-1, with D perhaps assigned TRBD1 or TRBD2 (5 bases each). The V end lost 3 bases, the J end lost 8 bases, and 20 bases lay between the germline ends. The length of the CDR3 is 16 residues. Germline loops: CDR1 LGHDT, CDR2 YNNKEL (reference sequence).

This clonotype has a count of ten or more. V gene TRBV7-2 combines with J gene TRBJ2-3; 7 bases fit TRBD2. CDR3 length: 15 residues. The J segment lost 4 bases and the V segment lost 4 bases, leaving 8 bases of the junction unmatched. From germline, CDR1 is SGHTA and CDR2 FQGNSA. In DNA form, the CDR3 reads TGTGCCAGCAGCTCCCAAGCGGGACGTGCAGATACGCAGTATTTT. It is translated as CASSSQAGRADTQYF.

The chain recombines TRBV27 with TRBJ2-7, with 9 bases lining up with TRBD1. CDR1 and CDR2 from the germline V gene are MNHEY and SMNVEV (reference sequence). The V gene end was trimmed by 5 bases and the J gene end by 5 bases; junction bases not matched to a gene: 10. The CDR3 totals 15 residues. The CDR3 protein is CASSSRTGAVHEQYF. CDR3 DNA: TGTGCCAGCAGTAGTAGGACAGGGGCTGTCCACGAGCAGTACTTC.

The V and J genes are TRBV24-1 and TRBJ2-3, with TRBD2 matching 8 bases. CDR1 KGHDR and CDR2 SFDVKD come from the germline V gene. The CDR3 runs to 16 residues. V dropped 0 bases and J dropped 2; count of bases not matched to a gene: 3. The CDR3 sequence is CATSDLRGGNTDTQYF. As DNA, the CDR3 is TGTGCCACCAGTGATTTGCGCGGGGGGAACACAGATACGCAGTATTTT.